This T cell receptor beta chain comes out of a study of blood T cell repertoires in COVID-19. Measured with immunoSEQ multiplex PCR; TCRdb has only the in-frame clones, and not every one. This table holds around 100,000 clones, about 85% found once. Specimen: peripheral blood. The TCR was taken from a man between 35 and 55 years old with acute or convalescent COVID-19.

CDR3 nucleotide sequence: TGTGCCAGCAGAAGGACCGGGACAGCCTACGAGCAGTACTTC. It codes for CASRRTGTAYEQYF. The rearrangement uses TRBV13 and TRBJ2-7; 7 bases are shared with TRBD1. Germline lookup yields CDR1 PRHDT and CDR2 FYEKMQ (reference sequence). V lost 6 bases to trimming and J lost 2 bases; unmatched junction nucleotides: 7. The CDR3 sequence is 14 residues long.